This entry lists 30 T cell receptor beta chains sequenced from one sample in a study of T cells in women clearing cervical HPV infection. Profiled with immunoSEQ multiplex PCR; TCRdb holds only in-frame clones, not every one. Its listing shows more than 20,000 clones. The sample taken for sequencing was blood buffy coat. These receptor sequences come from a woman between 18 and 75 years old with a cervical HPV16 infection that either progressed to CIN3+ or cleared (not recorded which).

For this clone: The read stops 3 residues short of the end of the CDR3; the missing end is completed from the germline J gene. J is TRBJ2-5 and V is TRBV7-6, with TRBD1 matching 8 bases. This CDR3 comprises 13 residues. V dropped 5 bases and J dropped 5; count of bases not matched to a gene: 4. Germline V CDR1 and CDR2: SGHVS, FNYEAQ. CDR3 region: CASSRQGWETQYF. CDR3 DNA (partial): TGTGCCAGCAGCAGACAGGGGTGGGAGACC. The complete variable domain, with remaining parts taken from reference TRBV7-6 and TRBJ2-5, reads GAGVSQSPRYKVTKRGQDVALRCDPISGHVSLYWYRQALGQGPEFLTYFNYEAQQDKSGLPNDRFSAERPEGSISTLTIQRTEQRDSAMYRCASSRQGWETQYFGPGTRLLVL.

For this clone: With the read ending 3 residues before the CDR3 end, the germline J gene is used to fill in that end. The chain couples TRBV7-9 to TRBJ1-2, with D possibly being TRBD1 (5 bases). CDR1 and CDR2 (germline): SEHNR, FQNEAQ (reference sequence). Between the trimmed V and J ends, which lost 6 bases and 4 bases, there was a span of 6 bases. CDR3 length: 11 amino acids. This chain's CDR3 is CASRRGYGYTF. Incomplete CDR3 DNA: TGTGCCAGCAGGAGGGGCTATGGC. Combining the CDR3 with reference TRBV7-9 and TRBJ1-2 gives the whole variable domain DTGVSQNPRHKITKRGQNVTFRCDPISEHNRLYWYRQTLGQGPEFLTYFQNEAQLEKSRLLSDRFSAERPKGSFSTLEIQRTEQGDSAMYLCASRRGYGYTFGSGTRLTVV.

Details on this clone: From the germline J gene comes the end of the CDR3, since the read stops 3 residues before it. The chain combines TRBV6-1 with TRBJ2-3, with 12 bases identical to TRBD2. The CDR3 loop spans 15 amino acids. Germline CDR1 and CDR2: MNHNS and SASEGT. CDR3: CASSELAGGQETQYF. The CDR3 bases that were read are TGTGCCAGCAGTGAACTAGCGGGGGGGCAAGAGACG.

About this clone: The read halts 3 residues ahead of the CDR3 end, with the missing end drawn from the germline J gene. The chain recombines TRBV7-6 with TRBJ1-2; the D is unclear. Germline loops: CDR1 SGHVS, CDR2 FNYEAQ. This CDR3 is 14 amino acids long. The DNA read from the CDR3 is TGTGCCAGCAGCTCCGGACTAGATTCGGGTGAC. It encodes CASSSGLDSGD. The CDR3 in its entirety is CASSSGLDSGDYTF. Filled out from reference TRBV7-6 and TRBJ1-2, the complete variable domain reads GAGVSQSPRYKVTKRGQDVALRCDPISGHVSLYWYRQALGQGPEFLTYFNYEAQQDKSGLPNDRFSAERPEGSISTLTIQRTEQRDSAMYRCASSSGLDSGDYTFGSGTRLTVV.

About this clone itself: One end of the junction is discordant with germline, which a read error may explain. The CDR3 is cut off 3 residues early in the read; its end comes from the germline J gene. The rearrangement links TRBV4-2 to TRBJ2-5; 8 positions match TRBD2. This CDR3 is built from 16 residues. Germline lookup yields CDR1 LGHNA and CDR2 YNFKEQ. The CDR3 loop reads CASSQGTRRLTDTQYF. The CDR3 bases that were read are TGCGCCAGCAGCCAAGGGACTAGGAGACTCACAGATACC.

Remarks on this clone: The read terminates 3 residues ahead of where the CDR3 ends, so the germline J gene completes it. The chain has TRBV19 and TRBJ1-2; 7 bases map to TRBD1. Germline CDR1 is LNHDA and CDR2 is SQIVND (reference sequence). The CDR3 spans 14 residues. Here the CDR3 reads CASSYSGQTYDYTF. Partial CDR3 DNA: TGTGCCAGTAGCTACTCGGGACAGACCTACGAC.

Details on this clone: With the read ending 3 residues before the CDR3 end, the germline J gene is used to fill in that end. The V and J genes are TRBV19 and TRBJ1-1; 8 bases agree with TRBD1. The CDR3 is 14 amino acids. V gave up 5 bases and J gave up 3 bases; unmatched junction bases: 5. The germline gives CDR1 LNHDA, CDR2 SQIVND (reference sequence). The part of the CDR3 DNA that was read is TGTGCCAGTAGTGCCCAGGGGGCTCACACTGAA. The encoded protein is CASSAQGAHTE. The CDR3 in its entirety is CASSAQGAHTEAFF. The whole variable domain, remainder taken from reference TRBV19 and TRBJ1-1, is DGGITQSPKYLFRKEGQNVTLSCEQNLNHDAMYWYRQDPGQGLRLIYYSQIVNDFQKGDIAEGYSVSREKKESFPLTVTSAQKNPTAFYLCASSAQGAHTEAFFGQGTRLTVV.

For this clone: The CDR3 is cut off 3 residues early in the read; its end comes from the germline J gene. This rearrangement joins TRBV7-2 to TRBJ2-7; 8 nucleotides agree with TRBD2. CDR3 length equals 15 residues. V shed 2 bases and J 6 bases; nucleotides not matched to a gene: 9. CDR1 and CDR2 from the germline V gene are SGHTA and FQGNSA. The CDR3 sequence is CASSLSSIAGPEQYF. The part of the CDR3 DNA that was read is TGTGCCAGCAGCTTAAGTTCTATAGCGGGGCCCGAG.

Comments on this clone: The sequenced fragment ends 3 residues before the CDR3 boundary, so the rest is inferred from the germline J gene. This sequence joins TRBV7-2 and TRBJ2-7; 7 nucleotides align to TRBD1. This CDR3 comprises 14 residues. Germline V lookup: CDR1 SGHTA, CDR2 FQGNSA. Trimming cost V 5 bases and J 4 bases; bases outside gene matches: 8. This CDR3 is CASSLGTALYEQYF. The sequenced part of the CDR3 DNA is TGTGCCAGCAGCCTGGGGACAGCCCTGTACGAG.

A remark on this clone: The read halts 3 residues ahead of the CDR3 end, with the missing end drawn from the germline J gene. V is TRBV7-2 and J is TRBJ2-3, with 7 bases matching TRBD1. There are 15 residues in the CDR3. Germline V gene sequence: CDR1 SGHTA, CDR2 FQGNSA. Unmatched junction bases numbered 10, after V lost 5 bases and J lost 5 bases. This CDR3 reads CASSPDRVGGDTQYF. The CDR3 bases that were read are TGTGCCAGCAGCCCAGACAGGGTTGGGGGAGATACG.

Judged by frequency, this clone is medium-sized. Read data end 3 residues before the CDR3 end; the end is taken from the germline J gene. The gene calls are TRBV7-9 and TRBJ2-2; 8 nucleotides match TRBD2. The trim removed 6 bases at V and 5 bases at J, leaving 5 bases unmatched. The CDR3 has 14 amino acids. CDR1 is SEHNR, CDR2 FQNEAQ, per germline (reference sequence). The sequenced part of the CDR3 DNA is TGTGCCAGCAGACCCCCGGGGGGGACCGGGGAG. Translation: CASRPPGGTGE. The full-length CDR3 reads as CASRPPGGTGELFF.

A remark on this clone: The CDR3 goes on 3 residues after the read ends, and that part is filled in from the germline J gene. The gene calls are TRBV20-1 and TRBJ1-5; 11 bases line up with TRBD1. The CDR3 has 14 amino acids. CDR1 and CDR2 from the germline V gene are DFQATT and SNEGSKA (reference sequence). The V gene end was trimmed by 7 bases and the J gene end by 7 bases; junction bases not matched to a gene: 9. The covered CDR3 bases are TGCAGTGTTCAGGGACAGGGGGTGGGGCAGCCC. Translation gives CSVQGQGVGQP. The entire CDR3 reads CSVQGQGVGQPQHF.

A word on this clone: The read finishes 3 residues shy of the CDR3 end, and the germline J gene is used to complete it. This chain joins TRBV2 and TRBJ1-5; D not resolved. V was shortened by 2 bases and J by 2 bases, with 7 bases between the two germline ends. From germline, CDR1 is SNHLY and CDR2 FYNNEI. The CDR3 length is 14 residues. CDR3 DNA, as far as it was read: TGTGCCAGCAGTGAACAACGGGGCAATCAGCCC. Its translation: CASSEQRGNQP. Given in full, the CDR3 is CASSEQRGNQPQHF.

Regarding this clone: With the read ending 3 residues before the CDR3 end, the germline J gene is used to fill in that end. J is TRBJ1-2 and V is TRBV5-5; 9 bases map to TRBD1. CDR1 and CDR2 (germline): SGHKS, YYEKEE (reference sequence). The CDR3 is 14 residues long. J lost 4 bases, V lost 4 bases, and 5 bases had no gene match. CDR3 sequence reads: CASSRDRVGYGYTF. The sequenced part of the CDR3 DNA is TGTGCCAGCAGCCGGGACAGGGTAGGCTATGGC.

The DNA read from the CDR3 is TGTGCCAGCAGTATCCTGGACAGCCATCAGCCC. It is translated as CASSILDSHQP. The CDR3 reads in full as CASSILDSHQPQHF. V gene TRBV2 combines with J gene TRBJ1-5; D is possibly TRBD1 (6 bases). The read comes to an end 3 residues before the CDR3 does, leaving the germline J gene to fill in the end. The CDR3 is 14 residues long. V was pared by 5 bases and J by 5 bases, with 13 bases between. Per germline, CDR1 SNHLY and CDR2 FYNNEI.

CDR3 bases read: TGTGCCAGCAGTGAAGCGGGGAGCACAGATACG. Translation gives CASSEAGSTDT. The whole CDR3 region reads CASSEAGSTDTQYF. The rearrangement joins TRBV6-4 to TRBJ2-3, with 7 bases matching TRBD2. The observed sequence ends 3 residues before the CDR3 terminus, with the missing tail filled in from the germline J gene. This CDR3 has 14 residues. The germline CDR1 and CDR2 sequences are MRHNA and SNTAGT. The J segment lost 0 bases and the V segment lost 3 bases, leaving 0 bases of the junction unmatched.

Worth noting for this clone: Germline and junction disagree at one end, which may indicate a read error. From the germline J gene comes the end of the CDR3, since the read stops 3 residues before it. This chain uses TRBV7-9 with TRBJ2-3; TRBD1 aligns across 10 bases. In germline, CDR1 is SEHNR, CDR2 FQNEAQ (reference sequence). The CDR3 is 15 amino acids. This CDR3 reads CSSSTDRGRTDTQYF. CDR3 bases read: TGTTCCAGCAGCACAGACAGGGGGCGCACAGATACG.

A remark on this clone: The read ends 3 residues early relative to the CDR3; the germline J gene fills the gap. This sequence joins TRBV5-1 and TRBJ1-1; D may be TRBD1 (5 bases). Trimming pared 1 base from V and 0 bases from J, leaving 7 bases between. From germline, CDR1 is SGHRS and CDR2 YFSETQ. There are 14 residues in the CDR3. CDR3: CASSLRGVNTEAFF. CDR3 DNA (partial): TGCGCCAGCAGCTTGCGGGGGGTGAACACTGAA.

CDR3 sequence reads: CASSTTGVLGETQYF. The part of the CDR3 DNA that was read is TGTGCCAGCAGCACTACAGGGGTTTTAGGGGAGACC. The chain links TRBV7-3 to TRBJ2-5; 7 positions match TRBD1. The read is 3 residues too short to cover the CDR3 end, so that end is filled in from the germline J gene. With V trimmed by 5 bases and J by 5 bases, 11 bases remained unmatched. The CDR3 consists of 15 residues. The germline V gene has CDR1 SGHTA and CDR2 FQGTGA. Filled out from reference TRBV7-3 and TRBJ2-5, the complete variable domain reads GAGVSQTPSNKVTEKGKYVELRCDPISGHTALYWYRQSLGQGPEFLIYFQGTGAADDSGLPNDRFFAVRPEGSVSTLKIQRTERGDSAVYLCASSTTGVLGETQYFGPGTRLLVL.

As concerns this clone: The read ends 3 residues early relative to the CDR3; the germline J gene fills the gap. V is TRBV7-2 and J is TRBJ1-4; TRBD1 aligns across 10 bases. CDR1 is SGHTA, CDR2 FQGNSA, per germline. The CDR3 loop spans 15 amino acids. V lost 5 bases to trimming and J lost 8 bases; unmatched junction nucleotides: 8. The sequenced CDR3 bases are TGTGCCAGCAGCGCCAGGACAGGGGGGTACGAAAAA. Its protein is CASSARTGGYEK. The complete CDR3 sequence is CASSARTGGYEKLFF.

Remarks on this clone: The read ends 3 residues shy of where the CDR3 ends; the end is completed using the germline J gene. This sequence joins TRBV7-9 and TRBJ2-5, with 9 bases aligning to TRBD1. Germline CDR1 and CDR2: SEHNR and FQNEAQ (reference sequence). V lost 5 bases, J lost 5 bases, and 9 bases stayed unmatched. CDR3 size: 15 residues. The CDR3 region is CASSPTGQGFETQYF. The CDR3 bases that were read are TGTGCCAGCAGCCCGACGGGACAGGGATTCGAGACC.

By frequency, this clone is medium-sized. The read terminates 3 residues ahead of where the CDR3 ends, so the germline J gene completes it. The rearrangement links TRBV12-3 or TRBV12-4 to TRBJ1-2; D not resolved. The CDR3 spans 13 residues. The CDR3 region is CASSFVVLFGYTF. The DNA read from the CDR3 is TGTGCCAGCAGTTTTGTGGTTCTATTCGGT.

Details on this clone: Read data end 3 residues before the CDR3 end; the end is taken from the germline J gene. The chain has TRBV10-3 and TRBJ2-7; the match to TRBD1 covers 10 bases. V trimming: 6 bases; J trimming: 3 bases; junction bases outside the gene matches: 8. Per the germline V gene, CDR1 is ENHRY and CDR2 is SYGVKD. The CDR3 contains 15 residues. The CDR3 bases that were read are TGTGCCATCAGCGCAGGGACAGGGGCGTTCTACGAG. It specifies CAISAGTGAFYE. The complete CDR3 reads CAISAGTGAFYEQYF.

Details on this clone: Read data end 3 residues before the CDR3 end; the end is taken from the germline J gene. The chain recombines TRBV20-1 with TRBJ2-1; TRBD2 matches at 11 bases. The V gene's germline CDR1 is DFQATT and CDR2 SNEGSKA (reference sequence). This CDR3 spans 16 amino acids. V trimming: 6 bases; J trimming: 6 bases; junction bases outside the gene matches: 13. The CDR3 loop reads CSAELAGVPRFNEQFF. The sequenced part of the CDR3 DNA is TGCAGTGCAGAACTAGCGGGGGTTCCCCGCTTCAATGAG.

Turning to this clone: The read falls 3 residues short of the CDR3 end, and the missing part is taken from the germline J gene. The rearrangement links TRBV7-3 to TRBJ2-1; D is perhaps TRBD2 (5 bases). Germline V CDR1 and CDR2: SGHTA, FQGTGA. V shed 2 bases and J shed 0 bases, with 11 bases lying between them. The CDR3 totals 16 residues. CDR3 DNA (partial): TGTGCCAGCAGCTTACAAGCGGCGAGCTCCTACAATGAG. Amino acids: CASSLQAASSYNE. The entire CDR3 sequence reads CASSLQAASSYNEQFF.

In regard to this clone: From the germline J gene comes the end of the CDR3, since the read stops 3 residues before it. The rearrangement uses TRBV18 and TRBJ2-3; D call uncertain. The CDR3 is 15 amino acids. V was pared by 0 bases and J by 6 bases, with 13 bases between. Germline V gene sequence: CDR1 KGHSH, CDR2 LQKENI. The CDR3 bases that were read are TGTGCCAGCTCACCACCGCAGTCGCAAATGGATACG. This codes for CASSPPQSQMDT. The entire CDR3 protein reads CASSPPQSQMDTQYF.

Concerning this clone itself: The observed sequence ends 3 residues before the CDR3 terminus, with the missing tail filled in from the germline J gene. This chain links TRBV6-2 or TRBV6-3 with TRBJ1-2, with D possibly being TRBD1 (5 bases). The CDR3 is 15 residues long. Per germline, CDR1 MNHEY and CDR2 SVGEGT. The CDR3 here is CASRYSGGYTDTYTF. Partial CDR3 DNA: TGTGCCAGCAGGTATAGCGGGGGGTACACAGATACC.

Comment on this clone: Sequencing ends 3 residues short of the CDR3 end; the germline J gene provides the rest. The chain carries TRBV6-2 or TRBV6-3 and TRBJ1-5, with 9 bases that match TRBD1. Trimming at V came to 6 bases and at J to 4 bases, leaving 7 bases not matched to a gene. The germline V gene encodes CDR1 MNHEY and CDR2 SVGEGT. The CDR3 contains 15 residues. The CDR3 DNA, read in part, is TGTGCCAGCAGGTCGGGGACAGGGTGGAATCAGCCC. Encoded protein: CASRSGTGWNQP. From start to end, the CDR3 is CASRSGTGWNQPQHF.

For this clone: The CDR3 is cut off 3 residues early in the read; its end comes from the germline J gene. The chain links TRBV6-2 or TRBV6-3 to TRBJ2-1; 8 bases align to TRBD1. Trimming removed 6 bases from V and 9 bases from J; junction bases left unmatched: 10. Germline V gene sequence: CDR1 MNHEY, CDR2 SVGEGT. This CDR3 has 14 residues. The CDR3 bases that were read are TGTGCCAGCAGGATAACAGGGGGTTGGAGTGAG. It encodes CASRITGGWSE. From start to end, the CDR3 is CASRITGGWSEQFF.

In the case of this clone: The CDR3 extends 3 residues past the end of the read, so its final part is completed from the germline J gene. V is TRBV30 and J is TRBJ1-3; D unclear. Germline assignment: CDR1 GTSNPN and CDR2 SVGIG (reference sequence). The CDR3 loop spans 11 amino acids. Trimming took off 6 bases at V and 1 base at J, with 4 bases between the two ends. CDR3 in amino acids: CACQSGNTIYF. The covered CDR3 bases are TGTGCCTGCCAGTCTGGAAACACC.